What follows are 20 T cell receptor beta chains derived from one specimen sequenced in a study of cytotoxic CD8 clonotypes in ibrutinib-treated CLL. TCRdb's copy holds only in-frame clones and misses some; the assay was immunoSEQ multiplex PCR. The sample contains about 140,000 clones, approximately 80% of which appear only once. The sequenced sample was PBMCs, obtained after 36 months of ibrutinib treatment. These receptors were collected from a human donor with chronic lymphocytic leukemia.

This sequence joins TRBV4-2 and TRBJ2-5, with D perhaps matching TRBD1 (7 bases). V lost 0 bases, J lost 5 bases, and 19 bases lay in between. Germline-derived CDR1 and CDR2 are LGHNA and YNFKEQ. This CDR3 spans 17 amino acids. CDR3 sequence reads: CASSQDRGTVRAETQYF. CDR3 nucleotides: TGTGCCAGCAGCCAAGATCGGGGGACAGTCAGGGCGGAGACCCAGTACTTC.

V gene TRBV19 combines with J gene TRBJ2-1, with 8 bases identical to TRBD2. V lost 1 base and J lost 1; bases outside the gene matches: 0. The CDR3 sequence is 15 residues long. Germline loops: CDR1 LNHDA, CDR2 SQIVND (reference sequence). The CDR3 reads CASSIGGRSYNEQFF. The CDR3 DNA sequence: TGTGCCAGTAGTATAGGCGGGAGGTCCTACAATGAGCAGTTCTTC.

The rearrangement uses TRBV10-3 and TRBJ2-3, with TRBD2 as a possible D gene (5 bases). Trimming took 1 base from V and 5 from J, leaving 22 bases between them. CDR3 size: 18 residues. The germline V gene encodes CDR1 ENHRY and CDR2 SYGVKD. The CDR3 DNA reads TGTGCCATCAGTGAGTATGGCCGCGGTACGGGGAGAGAAGATACGCAGTATTTT. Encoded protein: CAISEYGRGTGREDTQYF.

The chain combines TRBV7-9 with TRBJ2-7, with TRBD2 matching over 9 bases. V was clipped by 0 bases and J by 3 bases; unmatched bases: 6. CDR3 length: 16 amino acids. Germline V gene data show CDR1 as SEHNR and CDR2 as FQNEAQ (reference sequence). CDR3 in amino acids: CASSLAPLAGSYEQYF. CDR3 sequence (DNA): TGTGCCAGCAGCTTAGCTCCGCTAGCGGGAAGCTACGAGCAGTACTTC.

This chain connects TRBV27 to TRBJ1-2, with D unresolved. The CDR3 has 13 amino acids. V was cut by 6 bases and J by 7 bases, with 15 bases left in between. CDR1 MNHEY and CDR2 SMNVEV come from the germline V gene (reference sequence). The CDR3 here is CASSPGWRSGYTF. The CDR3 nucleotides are TGTGCCAGCAGCCCCGGGTGGCGATCTGGCTACACCTTC.

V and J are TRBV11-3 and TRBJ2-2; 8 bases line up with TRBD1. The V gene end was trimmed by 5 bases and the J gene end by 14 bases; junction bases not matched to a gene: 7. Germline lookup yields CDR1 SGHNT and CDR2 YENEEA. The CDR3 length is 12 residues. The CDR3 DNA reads TGTGCCAGCAGCAAAGGGGGGACAGGACTGTTTTTT. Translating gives CASSKGGTGLFF.

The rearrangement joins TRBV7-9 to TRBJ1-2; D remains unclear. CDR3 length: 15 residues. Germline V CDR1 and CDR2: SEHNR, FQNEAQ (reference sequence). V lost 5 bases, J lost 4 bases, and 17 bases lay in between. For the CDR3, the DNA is TGTGCCAGCAGCCCCCGAACTCCGCAGACCTATGGCTACACCTTC. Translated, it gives CASSPRTPQTYGYTF.

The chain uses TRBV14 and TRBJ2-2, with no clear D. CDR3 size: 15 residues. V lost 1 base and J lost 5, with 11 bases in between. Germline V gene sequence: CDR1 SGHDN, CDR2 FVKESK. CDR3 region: CASSQAVPRTGELFF. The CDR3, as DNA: TGTGCCAGCAGCCAAGCGGTACCCCGAACCGGGGAGCTGTTTTTT.

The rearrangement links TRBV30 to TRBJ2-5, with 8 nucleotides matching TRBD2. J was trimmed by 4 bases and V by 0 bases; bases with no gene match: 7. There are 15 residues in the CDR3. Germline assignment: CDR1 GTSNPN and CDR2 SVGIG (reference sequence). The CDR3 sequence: CAWSVHSGGRETQYF. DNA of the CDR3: TGTGCCTGGAGTGTTCATTCGGGGGGGCGAGAGACCCAGTACTTC. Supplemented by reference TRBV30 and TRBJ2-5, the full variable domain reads SQTIHQWPATLVQPVGSPLSLECTVEGTSNPNLYWYRQAAGRGLQLLFYSVGIGQISSEVPQNLSASRPQDRQFILSSKKLLLSDSGFYLCAWSVHSGGRETQYFGPGTRLLVL.

CDR3 bases: TGTGCCAGCTCACCAGTAACAGGGGGAGGGAACACTGAAGCTTTCTTT. It specifies CASSPVTGGGNTEAFF. The chain has TRBV18 and TRBJ1-1; 8 nucleotides agree with TRBD1. The V gene end was trimmed by 2 bases and the J gene end by 1 base; junction bases not matched to a gene: 6. The CDR3 runs 16 residues. Germline values: CDR1 KGHSH, CDR2 LQKENI. Full variable domain (missing parts from reference TRBV18 and TRBJ1-1): NAGVMQNPRHLVRRRGQEARLRCSPMKGHSHVYWYRQLPEEGLKFMVYLQKENIIDESGMPKERFSAEFPKEGPSILRIQQVVRGDSAAYFCASSPVTGGGNTEAFFGQGTRLTVV.

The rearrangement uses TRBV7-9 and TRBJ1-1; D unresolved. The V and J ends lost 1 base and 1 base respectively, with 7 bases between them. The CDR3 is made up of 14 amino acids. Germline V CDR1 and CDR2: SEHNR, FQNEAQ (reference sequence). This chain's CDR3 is CASSLVGRNTEAFF. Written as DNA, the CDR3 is TGTGCCAGCAGCTTAGTTGGGAGGAACACTGAAGCTTTCTTT. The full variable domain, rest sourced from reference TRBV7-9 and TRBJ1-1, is DTGVSQNPRHKITKRGQNVTFRCDPISEHNRLYWYRQTLGQGPEFLTYFQNEAQLEKSRLLSDRFSAERPKGSFSTLEIQRTEQGDSAMYLCASSLVGRNTEAFFGQGTRLTVV.

CDR3 in amino acids: CASTRRGASYEQYF. The CDR3 DNA reads TGTGCCAGCACCCGCCGGGGGGCATCCTACGAGCAGTACTTC. The chain recombines TRBV6-6 with TRBJ2-7; weak D call: TRBD2 (7 bases). Per the germline V gene, CDR1 is MNHNY and CDR2 is SVGAGI (reference sequence). Trimming removed 7 bases from V and 1 base from J, with 14 bases in between. There are 14 residues in the CDR3.

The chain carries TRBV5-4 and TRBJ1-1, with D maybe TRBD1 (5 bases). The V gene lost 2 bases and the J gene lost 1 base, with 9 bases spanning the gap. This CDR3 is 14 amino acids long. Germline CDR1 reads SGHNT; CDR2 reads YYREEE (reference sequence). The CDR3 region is CASSFNQGNTEAFF. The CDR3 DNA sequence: TGTGCCAGCAGCTTCAACCAGGGGAACACTGAAGCTTTCTTT.

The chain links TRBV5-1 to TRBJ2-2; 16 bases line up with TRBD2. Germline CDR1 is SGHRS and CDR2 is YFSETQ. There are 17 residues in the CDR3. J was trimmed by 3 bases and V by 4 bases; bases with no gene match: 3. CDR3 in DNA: TGCGCCAGCAGCCCGGGACTAGCGGGAGGGTACACCGGGGAGCTGTTTTTT. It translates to CASSPGLAGGYTGELFF.

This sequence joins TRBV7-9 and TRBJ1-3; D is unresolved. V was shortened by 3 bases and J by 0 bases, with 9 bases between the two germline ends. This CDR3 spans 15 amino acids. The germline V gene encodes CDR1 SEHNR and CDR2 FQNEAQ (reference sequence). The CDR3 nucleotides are TGTGCCAGCAGCTTGTCGGGAAACTCTGGAAACACCATATATTTT. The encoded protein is CASSLSGNSGNTIYF. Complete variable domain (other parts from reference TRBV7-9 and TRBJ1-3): DTGVSQNPRHKITKRGQNVTFRCDPISEHNRLYWYRQTLGQGPEFLTYFQNEAQLEKSRLLSDRFSAERPKGSFSTLEIQRTEQGDSAMYLCASSLSGNSGNTIYFGEGSWLTVV.

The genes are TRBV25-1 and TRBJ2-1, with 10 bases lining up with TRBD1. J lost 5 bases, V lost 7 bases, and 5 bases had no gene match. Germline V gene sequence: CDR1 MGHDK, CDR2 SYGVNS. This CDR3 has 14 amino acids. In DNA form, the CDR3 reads TGTGCCAGCACGGGACAGGGGACCCACAATGAGCAGTTCTTC. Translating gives CASTGQGTHNEQFF.

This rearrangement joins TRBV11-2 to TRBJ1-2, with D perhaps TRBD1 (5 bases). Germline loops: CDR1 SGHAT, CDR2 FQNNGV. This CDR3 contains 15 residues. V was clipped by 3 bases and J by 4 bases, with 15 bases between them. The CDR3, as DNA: TGTGCCAGCAGCTTCGCAGGGTCTGTAATCTATGGCTACACCTTC. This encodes CASSFAGSVIYGYTF.

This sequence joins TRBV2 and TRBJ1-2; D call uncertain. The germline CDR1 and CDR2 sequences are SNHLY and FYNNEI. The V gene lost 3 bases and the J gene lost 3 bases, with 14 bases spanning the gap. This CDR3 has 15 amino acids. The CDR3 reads CASSEMGAEYYGYTF. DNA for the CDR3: TGTGCCAGCAGTGAGATGGGTGCTGAATACTATGGCTACACCTTC.

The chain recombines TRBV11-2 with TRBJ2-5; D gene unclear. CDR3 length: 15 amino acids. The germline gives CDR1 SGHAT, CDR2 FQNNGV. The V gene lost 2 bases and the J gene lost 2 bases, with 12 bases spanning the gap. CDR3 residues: CASSLSAITQETQYF. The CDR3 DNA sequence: TGTGCCAGCAGCTTATCTGCTATTACTCAAGAGACCCAGTACTTC.

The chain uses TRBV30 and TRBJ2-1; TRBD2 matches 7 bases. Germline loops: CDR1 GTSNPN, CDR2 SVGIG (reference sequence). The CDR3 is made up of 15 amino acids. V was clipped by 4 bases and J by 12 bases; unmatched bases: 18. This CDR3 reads CAWTAGIAGYVGQFF. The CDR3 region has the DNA TGTGCCTGGACTGCGGGAATAGCGGGCTATGTGGGGCAGTTCTTC.